This T cell receptor (beta chain) comes out of a study of Graves' ophthalmopathy and Graves' hyperthyroidism. Looking at the study overall: Absence of ophthalmopathy within 18 months of follow-up defined stable hyperthyroidism.

The CDR3 runs to 14 residues. Germline V gene sequence: CDR1 MRHNA, CDR2 SNTAGT. Scientists amplified the TCR beta CDR3 regions from RNA transcripts. The library came from an HTBI-primed first-round RT-PCR and a second-round multiplex PCR. TCRdb fed the multiplex PCR reads into MiXCR, producing one record per CDR3 protein. The data contain 560,000 or so distinct CDR3 sequences, about 35% of them seen just once; the ten biggest clones take up roughly 4%. Study results and caveats: Most thyroid-expanded clonotypes exceeding 0.001 frequency were also found in blood.

Worth noting for this clonotype: Its specificity is not known. This may come from a read error, since a much larger clone is one base off.

The V call is TRBV6-4, the J call TRBJ2-7; TRBD2 matches 7 bases. The specimen was peripheral blood or thyroid tissue (not recorded which). The clonotype comes from an adult man with Graves' hyperthyroidism. The CDR3 spells CASSEALRDYERYF. The CDR3 DNA sequence: TGTGCCAGCAGTGAAGCGCTAAGGGACTACGAGCGGTACTTC.